This TCR beta chain was sequenced during a study of cytomegalovirus exposure and HLA in healthy donors. Study details: HLA-typed donors contributed about 85 million unique TCRs, which were held in an early data release.

Study-level findings and limits: Beyond CMV serostatus, there was no information to go on about immune exposure. Sequencing likely produced, as an artifact, a cluster of highly shared sequence variants. According to the study, roughly 160 TCR beta chains were cytomegalovirus-associated.

There are 16 residues in the CDR3. V was clipped by 4 bases and J by 1 base, with 13 bases between them. From germline, CDR1 is LNHDA and CDR2 SQIVND (reference sequence). The PCR contained 60 Vbeta and 13 Jbeta primers. Here immunoSEQ multiplex PCR was the method, and the copy in TCRdb shows in-frame clones only, minus some. Among about 160,000 clones listed, about 88% were seen once. Of note for this clone: The antigen is undetermined.

The sample consisted of PBMCs. The chain employs TRBV19 and TRBJ2-2; the D gene is possibly TRBD1 (6 bases). The sequence came from a woman aged 18-29 years in good health and CMV-seronegative. The CDR3 DNA sequence: TGTGCCAGTAGTAAACAGGGCGCGGAGAACACCGGGGAGCTGTTTTTT. It translates to CASSKQGAENTGELFF.